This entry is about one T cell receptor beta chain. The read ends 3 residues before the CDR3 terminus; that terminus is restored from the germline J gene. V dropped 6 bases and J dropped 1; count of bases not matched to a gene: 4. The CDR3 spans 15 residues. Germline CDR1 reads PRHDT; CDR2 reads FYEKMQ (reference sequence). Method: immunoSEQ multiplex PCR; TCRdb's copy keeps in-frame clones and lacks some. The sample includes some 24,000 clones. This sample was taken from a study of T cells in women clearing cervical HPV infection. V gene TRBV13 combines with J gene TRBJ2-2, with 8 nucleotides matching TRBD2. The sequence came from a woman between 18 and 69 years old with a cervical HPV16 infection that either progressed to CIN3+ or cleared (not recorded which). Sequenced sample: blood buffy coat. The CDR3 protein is CASRERGGNTGELFF. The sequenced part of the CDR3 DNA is TGTGCCAGCAGAGAACGGGGGGGGAACACCGGGGAG.